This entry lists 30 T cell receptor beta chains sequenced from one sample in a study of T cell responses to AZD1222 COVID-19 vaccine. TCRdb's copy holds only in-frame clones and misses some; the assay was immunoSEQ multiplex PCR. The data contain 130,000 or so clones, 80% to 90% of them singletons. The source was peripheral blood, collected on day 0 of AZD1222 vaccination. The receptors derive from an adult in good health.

The CDR3 DNA sequence: TGTGCCACTGGCCCCTACAATGAGCAGTTCTTC. It yields the protein CATGPYNEQFF. The J gene is TRBJ2-1, the V gene TRBV19, with D unresolved. Germline assignment: CDR1 LNHDA and CDR2 SQIVND (reference sequence). CDR3 size: 11 residues. V was clipped by 10 bases and J by 2 bases, with 6 bases between them.

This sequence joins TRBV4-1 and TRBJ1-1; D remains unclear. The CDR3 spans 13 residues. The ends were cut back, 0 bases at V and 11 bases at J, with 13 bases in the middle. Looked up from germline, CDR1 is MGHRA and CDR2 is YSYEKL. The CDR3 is CASSQDLGAVAFF. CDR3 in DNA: TGCGCCAGCAGCCAAGATCTCGGAGCGGTGGCTTTCTTT.

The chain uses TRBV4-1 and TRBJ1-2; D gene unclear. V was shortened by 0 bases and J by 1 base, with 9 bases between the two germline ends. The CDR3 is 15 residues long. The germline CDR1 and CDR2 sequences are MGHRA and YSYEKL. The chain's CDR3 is CASSQEETSNYGYTF. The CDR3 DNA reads TGCGCCAGCAGCCAAGAGGAAACAAGTAACTATGGCTACACCTTC.

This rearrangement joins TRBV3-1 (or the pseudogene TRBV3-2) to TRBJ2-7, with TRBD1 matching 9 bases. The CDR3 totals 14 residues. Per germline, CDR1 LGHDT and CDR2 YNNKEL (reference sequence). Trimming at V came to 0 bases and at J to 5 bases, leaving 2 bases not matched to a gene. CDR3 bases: TGTGCCAGCAGCCAAGACTGGACAGGGGACGAGCAGTACTTC. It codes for CASSQDWTGDEQYF.

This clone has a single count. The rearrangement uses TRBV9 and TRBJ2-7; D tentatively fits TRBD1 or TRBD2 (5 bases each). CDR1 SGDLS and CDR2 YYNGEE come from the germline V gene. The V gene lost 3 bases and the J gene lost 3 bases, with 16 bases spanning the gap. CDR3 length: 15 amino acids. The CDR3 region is CASSASGTLGYEQYF. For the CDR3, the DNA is TGTGCCAGCAGCGCATCCGGGACCCTCGGCTACGAGCAGTACTTC.

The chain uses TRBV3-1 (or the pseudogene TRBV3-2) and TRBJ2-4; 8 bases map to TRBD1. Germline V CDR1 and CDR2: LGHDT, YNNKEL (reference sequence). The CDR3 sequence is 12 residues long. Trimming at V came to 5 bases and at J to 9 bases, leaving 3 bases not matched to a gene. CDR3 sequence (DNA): TGTGCCAGCAGCAAGACAGGGGTCATTCAGTACTTC. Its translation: CASSKTGVIQYF.

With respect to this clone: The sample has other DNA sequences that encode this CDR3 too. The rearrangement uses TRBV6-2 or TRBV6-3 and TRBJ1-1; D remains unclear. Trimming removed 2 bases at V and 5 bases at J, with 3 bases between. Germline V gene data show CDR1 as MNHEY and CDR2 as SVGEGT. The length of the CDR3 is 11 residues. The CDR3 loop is CASSYGTEAFF. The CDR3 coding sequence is TGTGCCAGCAGTTACGGGACTGAAGCTTTCTTT.

DNA for the CDR3: TGTGCCAGCAGTTCCCGCGGGATGGACCACTACGAGCAGTACTTC. The encoded protein is CASSSRGMDHYEQYF. The genes are TRBV27 and TRBJ2-7; a possible D gene is TRBD2 (6 bases). The CDR3 is 15 amino acids. Germline lookup yields CDR1 MNHEY and CDR2 SMNVEV (reference sequence). The V gene lost 4 bases and the J gene lost 3 bases, with 16 bases spanning the gap.

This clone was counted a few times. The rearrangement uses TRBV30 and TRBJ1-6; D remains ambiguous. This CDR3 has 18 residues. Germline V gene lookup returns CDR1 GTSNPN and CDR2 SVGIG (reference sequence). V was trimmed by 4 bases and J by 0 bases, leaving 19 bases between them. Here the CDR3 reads CAWTAGVWASSYNSPLHF. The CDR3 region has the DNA TGTGCCTGGACCGCGGGCGTATGGGCGAGCTCCTATAATTCACCCCTCCACTTT.

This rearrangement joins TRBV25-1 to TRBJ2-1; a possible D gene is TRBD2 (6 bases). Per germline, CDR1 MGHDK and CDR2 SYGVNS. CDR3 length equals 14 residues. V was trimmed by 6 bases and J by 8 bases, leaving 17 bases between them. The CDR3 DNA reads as TGTGCCAGCAGGTCGGGGGAACCTCCCCATGAGCAGTTCTTC. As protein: CASRSGEPPHEQFF.

CDR3 in amino acids: CASSIVGPNTEAFF. In DNA form, the CDR3 reads TGTGCCAGTAGTATAGTCGGGCCCAACACTGAAGCTTTCTTT. This chain uses TRBV19 with TRBJ1-1; no definite D call. There are 14 residues in the CDR3. Germline V CDR1 and CDR2: LNHDA, SQIVND (reference sequence). The germline V and J ends were trimmed by 1 base and 2 bases, with 8 bases remaining between them.

The CDR3 coding sequence is TGTGCCAGCAGCGTAGGAATAGCGGGAATCGGGGAGCTGTTTTTT. It is translated as CASSVGIAGIGELFF. The chain is built from TRBV9 and TRBJ2-2; TRBD2 agrees at 8 bases. This CDR3 region has 15 residues. Germline assignment: CDR1 SGDLS and CDR2 YYNGEE. V shed 0 bases, J shed 7 bases, and the junction held 5 bases outside the gene matches.

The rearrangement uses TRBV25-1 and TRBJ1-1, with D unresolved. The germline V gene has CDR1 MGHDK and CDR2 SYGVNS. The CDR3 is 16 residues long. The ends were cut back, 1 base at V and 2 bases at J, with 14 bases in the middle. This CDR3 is CASSELGIRGNTEAFF. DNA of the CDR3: TGTGCCAGCAGTGAATTGGGAATCCGGGGTAACACTGAAGCTTTCTTT.

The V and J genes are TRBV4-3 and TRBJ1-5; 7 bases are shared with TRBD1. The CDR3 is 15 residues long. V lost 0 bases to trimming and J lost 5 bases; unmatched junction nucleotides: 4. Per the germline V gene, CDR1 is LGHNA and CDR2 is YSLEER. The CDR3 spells CASSQDMGQYQPQHF. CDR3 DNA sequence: TGCGCCAGCAGCCAAGATATGGGACAGTATCAGCCCCAGCATTTT.

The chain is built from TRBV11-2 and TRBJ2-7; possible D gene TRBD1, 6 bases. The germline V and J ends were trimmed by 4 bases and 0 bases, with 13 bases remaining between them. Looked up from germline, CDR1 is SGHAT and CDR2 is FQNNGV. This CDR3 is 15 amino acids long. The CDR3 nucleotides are TGTGCCAGCAGCTCCCGTACAGGGCCCTCCTACGAGCAGTACTTC. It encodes CASSSRTGPSYEQYF.

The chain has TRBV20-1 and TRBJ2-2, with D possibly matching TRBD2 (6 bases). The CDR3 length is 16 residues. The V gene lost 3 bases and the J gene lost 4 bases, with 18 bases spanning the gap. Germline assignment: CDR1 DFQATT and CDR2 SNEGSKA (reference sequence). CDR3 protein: CSASLGAGSGTGELFF. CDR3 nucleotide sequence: TGCAGTGCTAGTTTAGGTGCGGGGTCGGGCACCGGGGAGCTGTTTTTT.

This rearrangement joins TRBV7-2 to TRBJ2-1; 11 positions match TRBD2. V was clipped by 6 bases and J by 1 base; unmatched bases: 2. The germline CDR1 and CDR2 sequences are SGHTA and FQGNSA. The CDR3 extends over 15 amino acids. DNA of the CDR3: TGTGCCAGCAGGTCTAGCGGGAGGTCCTACAATGAGCAGTTCTTC. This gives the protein CASRSSGRSYNEQFF.

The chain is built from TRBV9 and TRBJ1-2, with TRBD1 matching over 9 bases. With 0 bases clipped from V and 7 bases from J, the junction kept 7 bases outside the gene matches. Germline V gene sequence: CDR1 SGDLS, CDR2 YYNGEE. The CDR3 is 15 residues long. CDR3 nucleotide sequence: TGTGCCAGCAGCGTAGAGGTGTGGGACAGGGTTGGCTACACCTTC. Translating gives CASSVEVWDRVGYTF.

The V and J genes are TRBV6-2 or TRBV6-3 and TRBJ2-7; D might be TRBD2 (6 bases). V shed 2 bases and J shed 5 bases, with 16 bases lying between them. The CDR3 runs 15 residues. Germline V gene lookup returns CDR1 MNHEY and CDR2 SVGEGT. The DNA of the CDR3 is TGTGCCAGCAGTTACGCGGCAGGGAGGAGTAACGAGCAGTACTTC. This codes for CASSYAAGRSNEQYF.

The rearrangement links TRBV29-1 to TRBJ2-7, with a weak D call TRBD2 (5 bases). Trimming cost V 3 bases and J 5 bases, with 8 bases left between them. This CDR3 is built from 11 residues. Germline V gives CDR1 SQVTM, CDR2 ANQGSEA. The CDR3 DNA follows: TGCAGCGTTGATGGGGAGAACGAGCAGTACTTC. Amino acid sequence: CSVDGENEQYF.

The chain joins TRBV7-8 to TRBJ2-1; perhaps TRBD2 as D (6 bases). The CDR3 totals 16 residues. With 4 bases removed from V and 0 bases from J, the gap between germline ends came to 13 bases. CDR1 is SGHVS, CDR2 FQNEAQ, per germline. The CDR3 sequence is CASSSLGGLSYNEQFF. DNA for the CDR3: TGTGCCAGCAGCTCCCTGGGAGGCCTCTCCTACAATGAGCAGTTCTTC. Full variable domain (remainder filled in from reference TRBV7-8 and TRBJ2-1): GAGVSQSPRYKVAKRGQDVALRCDPISGHVSLFWYQQALGQGPEFLTYFQNEAQLDKSGLPSDRFFAERPEGSVSTLKIQRTQQEDSAVYLCASSSLGGLSYNEQFFGPGTRLTVL.

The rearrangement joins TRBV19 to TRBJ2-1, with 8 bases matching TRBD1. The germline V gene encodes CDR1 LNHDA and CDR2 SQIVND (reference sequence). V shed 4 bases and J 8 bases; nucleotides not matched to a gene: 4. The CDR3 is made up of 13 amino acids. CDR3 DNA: TGTGCCAGTAGTAGCCGGGACAGGTATGAGCAGTTCTTC. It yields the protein CASSSRDRYEQFF. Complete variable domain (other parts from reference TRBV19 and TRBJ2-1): DGGITQSPKYLFRKEGQNVTLSCEQNLNHDAMYWYRQDPGQGLRLIYYSQIVNDFQKGDIAEGYSVSREKKESFPLTVTSAQKNPTAFYLCASSSRDRYEQFFGPGTRLTVL.

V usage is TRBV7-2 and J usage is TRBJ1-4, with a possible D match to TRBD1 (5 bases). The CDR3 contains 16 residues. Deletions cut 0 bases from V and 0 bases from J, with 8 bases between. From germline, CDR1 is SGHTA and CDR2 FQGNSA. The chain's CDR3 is CASSLARTTTNEKLFF. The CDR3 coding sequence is TGTGCCAGCAGCTTAGCCCGGACAACAACTAATGAAAAACTGTTTTTT. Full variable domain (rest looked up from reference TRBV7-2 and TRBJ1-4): GAGVSQSPSNKVTEKGKDVELRCDPISGHTALYWYRQSLGQGLEFLIYFQGNSAPDKSGLPSDRFSAERTGGSVSTLTIQRTQQEDSAVYLCASSLARTTTNEKLFFGSGTQLSVL.

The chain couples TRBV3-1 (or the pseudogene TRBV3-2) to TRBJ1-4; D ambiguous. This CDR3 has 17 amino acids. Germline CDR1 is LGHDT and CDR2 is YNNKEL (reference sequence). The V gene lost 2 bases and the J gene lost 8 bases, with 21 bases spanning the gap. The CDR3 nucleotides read TGTGCCAGCAGCCAAAACCCATCAGTTGGGTTCGGAGAAAAACTGTTTTTT. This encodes CASSQNPSVGFGEKLFF.

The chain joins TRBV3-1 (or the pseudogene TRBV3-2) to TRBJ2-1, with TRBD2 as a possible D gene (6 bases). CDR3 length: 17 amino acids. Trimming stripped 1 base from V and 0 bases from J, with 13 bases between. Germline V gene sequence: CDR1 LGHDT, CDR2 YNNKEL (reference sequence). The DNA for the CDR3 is TGTGCCAGCAGCCAAGTCGCGGGGAGCGGCTCCTACAATGAGCAGTTCTTC. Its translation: CASSQVAGSGSYNEQFF.

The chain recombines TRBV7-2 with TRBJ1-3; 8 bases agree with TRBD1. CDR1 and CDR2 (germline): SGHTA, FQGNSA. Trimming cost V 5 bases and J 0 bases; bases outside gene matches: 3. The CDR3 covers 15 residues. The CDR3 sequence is CASSPTGASGNTIYF. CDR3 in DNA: TGTGCCAGCAGCCCGACAGGGGCCTCTGGAAACACCATATATTTT.

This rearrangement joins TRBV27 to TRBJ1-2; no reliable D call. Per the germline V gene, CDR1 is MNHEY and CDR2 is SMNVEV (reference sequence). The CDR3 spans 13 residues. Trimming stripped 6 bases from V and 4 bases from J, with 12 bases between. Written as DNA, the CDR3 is TGTGCCAGCAGCATCCGGGCGGTCTATGGCTACACCTTC. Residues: CASSIRAVYGYTF.

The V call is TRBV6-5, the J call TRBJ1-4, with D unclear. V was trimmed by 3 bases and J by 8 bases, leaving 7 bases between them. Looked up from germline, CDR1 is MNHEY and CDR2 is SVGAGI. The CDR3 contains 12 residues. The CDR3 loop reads CASSYNREKLFF. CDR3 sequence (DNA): TGTGCCAGCAGTTATAATCGGGAAAAACTGTTTTTT.

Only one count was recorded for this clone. The CDR3 DNA sequence: TGTGCCAGCAGCTTAGCCGTCACATGGGCCTATGGCTACACCTTC. Its protein is CASSLAVTWAYGYTF. The chain carries TRBV7-8 and TRBJ1-2; D is unclear. The CDR3 is made up of 15 amino acids. From germline, CDR1 is SGHVS and CDR2 FQNEAQ. Deletions cut 0 bases from V and 4 bases from J, with 12 bases between. The full variable domain, in which reference TRBV7-8 and TRBJ1-2 provide the parts outside the CDR3, is GAGVSQSPRYKVAKRGQDVALRCDPISGHVSLFWYQQALGQGPEFLTYFQNEAQLDKSGLPSDRFFAERPEGSVSTLKIQRTQQEDSAVYLCASSLAVTWAYGYTFGSGTRLTVV.

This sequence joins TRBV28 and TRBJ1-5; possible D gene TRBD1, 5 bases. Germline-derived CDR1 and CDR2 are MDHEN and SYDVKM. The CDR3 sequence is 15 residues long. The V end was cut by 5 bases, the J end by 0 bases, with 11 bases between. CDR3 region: CASSRRGYSNQPQHF. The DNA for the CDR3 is TGTGCCAGCAGTCGACGGGGGTATAGCAATCAGCCCCAGCATTTT.